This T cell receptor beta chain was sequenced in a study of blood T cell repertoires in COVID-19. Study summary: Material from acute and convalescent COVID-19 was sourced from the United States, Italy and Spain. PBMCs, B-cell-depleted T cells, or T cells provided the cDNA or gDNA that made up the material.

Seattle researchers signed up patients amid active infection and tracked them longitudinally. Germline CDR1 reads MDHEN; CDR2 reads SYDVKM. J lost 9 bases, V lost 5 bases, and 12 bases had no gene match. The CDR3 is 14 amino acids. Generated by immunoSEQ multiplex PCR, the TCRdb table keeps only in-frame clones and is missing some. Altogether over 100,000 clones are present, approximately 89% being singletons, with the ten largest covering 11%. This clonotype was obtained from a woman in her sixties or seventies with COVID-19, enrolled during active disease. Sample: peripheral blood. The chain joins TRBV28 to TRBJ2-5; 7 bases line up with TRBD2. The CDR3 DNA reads TGTGCCAGCAGTGCCCCGTCGTCCCGGGGGGCCCAGTACTTC. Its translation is CASSAPSSRGAQYF.